These 23 T cell receptor beta chains were sequenced from one sample in a study of OX40 agonist ivuxolimab in advanced cancers. The data were produced by immunoSEQ multiplex PCR, yet TCRdb's version contains in-frame clones alone and is incomplete. The sample has more than 45,000 clones, about 88% seen once; the top ten hold approximately 1.6%. The material was CD4+ or CD8+ T cells sorted from blood, obtained in a trial of the OX40 agonist ivuxolimab. These receptors were obtained from an adult with an advanced solid tumor such as melanoma, head and neck, liver or kidney cancer.

The sample holds one count of this clone. The chain uses TRBV20-1 and TRBJ2-7; unclear D gene. Germline loops: CDR1 DFQATT, CDR2 SNEGSKA (reference sequence). Trimming removed 6 bases from V and 3 bases from J, with 9 bases in between. This CDR3 is built from 11 residues. The CDR3 protein is CSAREVYEQYF. The CDR3 DNA reads TGCAGTGCCCGAGAGGTCTACGAGCAGTACTTC.

The chain uses TRBV6-1 and TRBJ1-5; TRBD1 matches 10 bases. CDR1 MNHNS and CDR2 SASEGT come from the germline V gene. Trimming at V came to 6 bases and at J to 5 bases, leaving 1 base not matched to a gene. This CDR3 spans 13 amino acids. The CDR3 sequence is CASRGQGDQPQHF. DNA for the CDR3: TGTGCCAGCAGAGGACAGGGGGATCAGCCCCAGCATTTT.

This chain connects TRBV18 to TRBJ1-1; TRBD1 matches at 8 bases. V was clipped by 4 bases and J by 0 bases; unmatched bases: 7. The germline V gene has CDR1 KGHSH and CDR2 LQKENI. There are 16 residues in the CDR3. CDR3 protein: CASSLDRGRMNTEAFF. DNA of the CDR3: TGTGCCAGCTCACTAGACAGGGGAAGGATGAACACTGAAGCTTTCTTT.

Only a few counts were recorded for this clone. V gene TRBV15 combines with J gene TRBJ1-1, with 7 bases that match TRBD1. V shed 4 bases, J shed 1 base, and the junction held 6 bases outside the gene matches. This CDR3 is built from 15 residues. The germline V gene has CDR1 LNHNV and CDR2 YYDKDF (reference sequence). CDR3 nucleotide sequence: TGTGCCACCAGCAACAATCAGGGGGGGAACACTGAAGCTTTCTTT. This translates into CATSNNQGGNTEAFF.

The rearrangement uses TRBV6-1 and TRBJ2-4; no clear D gene. V was shortened by 5 bases and J by 1 base, with 9 bases between the two germline ends. CDR1 and CDR2 (germline): MNHNS, SASEGT. There are 14 residues in the CDR3. In nucleotides, the CDR3 is TGTGCCAGCAGTTCCGGGTCCGCCAAAAACATTCAGTACTTC. Translating gives CASSSGSAKNIQYF.

The chain uses TRBV11-2 and TRBJ1-3; D is unresolved. CDR1 is SGHAT and CDR2 is FQNNGV in the germline V gene. The V and J ends lost 3 bases and 0 bases respectively, with 15 bases between them. This CDR3 region has 17 residues. The CDR3: CASSFSGHRISGNTIYF. CDR3 nucleotides: TGTGCCAGCAGCTTCTCGGGTCACAGAATCTCTGGAAACACCATATATTTT.

This clone was seen more than once but under ten times. The chain has TRBV4-1 and TRBJ2-5; D ambiguous. V was clipped by 0 bases and J by 5 bases, with 16 bases between them. Germline V gives CDR1 MGHRA, CDR2 YSYEKL. The CDR3 extends over 16 amino acids. The CDR3 spells CASSQEAPWGLETQYF. CDR3 sequence (DNA): TGCGCCAGCAGCCAAGAGGCCCCGTGGGGTTTGGAGACCCAGTACTTC.

This clone was seen only once. This sequence joins TRBV7-9 and TRBJ1-3; no clear D gene. V dropped 4 bases and J dropped 0 bases, with 13 bases sitting between them. Germline V gene lookup returns CDR1 SEHNR and CDR2 FQNEAQ (reference sequence). The CDR3 length is 16 residues. CDR3 in amino acids: CASSSRRGSSGNTIYF. The CDR3 DNA is TGTGCCAGCAGCTCCCGTCGAGGAAGCTCTGGAAACACCATATATTTT.

This clone appeared a few times. The chain has TRBV19 and TRBJ1-1, with D unclear. V was shortened by 5 bases and J by 1 base, with 11 bases between the two germline ends. This CDR3 has 14 residues. Germline-derived CDR1 and CDR2 are LNHDA and SQIVND (reference sequence). CDR3 DNA: TGTGCCAGTAGTGCGGCGACGGGGAACACTGAAGCTTTCTTT. The encoded protein is CASSAATGNTEAFF. The full variable domain, its missing parts supplied by reference TRBV19 and TRBJ1-1, is DGGITQSPKYLFRKEGQNVTLSCEQNLNHDAMYWYRQDPGQGLRLIYYSQIVNDFQKGDIAEGYSVSREKKESFPLTVTSAQKNPTAFYLCASSAATGNTEAFFGQGTRLTVV.

This chain connects TRBV11-2 to TRBJ2-5; TRBD1 matches 7 bases. Germline V gene sequence: CDR1 SGHAT, CDR2 FQNNGV. The J segment lost 4 bases and the V segment lost 5 bases, leaving 16 bases of the junction unmatched. The CDR3 is 17 amino acids. The DNA for the CDR3 is TGTGCCAGCAGCCCGAGCCCACAGGGGCCTCCTGGAGAGACCCAGTACTTC. It is translated as CASSPSPQGPPGETQYF. Together with reference TRBV11-2 and TRBJ2-5, the CDR3 gives the full variable domain: EAGVAQSPRYKIIEKRQSVAFWCNPISGHATLYWYQQILGQGPKLLIQFQNNGVVDDSQLPKDRFSAERLKGVDSTLKIQPAKLEDSAVYLCASSPSPQGPPGETQYFGPGTRLLVL.

This clone came up a few times. In nucleotides, the CDR3 is TGTGCCAGCAGTCCAAAGCCGATGTGGACAGGGGGCGGCTATGGCTACACCTTC. This codes for CASSPKPMWTGGGYGYTF. The chain links TRBV27 to TRBJ1-2; 11 nucleotides align to TRBD1. The length of the CDR3 is 18 residues. Germline CDR1 and CDR2: MNHEY and SMNVEV (reference sequence). Trimming removed 5 bases from V and 4 bases from J; junction bases left unmatched: 15.

The CDR3 DNA sequence: TGTGCCAGCAGCTTGGCGGGACACAACTATGGCTACACCTTC. Translated, it gives CASSLAGHNYGYTF. This rearrangement joins TRBV5-8 to TRBJ1-2; perhaps TRBD1 as D (6 bases). Germline V CDR1 and CDR2: SGHTS, YDEGEE. Trimming left V 0 bases short and J 2 bases short, with 8 bases between. This CDR3 region has 14 residues. The whole variable domain, remainder taken from reference TRBV5-8 and TRBJ1-2, is EAGVTQSPTHLIKTRGQQATLRCSPISGHTSVYWYQQALGLGLQFLLWYDEGEERNRGNFPPRFSGRQFPNYSSELNVNALELEDSALYLCASSLAGHNYGYTFGSGTRLTVV.

The chain recombines TRBV19 with TRBJ2-3; tentative D call: TRBD2 (6 bases). Trimming stripped 5 bases from V and 5 bases from J, with 11 bases between. This CDR3 region has 13 residues. From germline, CDR1 is LNHDA and CDR2 SQIVND (reference sequence). CDR3 bases: TGTGCCAGTAGTCTGCGGGAAGGAGATACGCAGTATTTT. It yields the protein CASSLREGDTQYF.

This clone showed up just a few times. The chain carries TRBV6-5 and TRBJ2-1; D tentatively reads TRBD1 or TRBD2 (5 bases each). The CDR3 runs 14 residues. Trimming shortened V by 4 bases and J by 2 bases, and 9 bases separated the two germline ends. Germline values: CDR1 MNHEY, CDR2 SVGAGI. The CDR3 loop reads CASSFRGPYNEQFF. The CDR3 DNA is TGTGCCAGCAGTTTTCGGGGACCCTACAATGAGCAGTTCTTC.

J is TRBJ2-2 and V is TRBV7-3, with unresolved D. In germline, CDR1 is SGHTA, CDR2 FQGTGA. Trimming took off 3 bases at V and 0 bases at J, with 5 bases between the two ends. This CDR3 is built from 14 residues. In DNA, the CDR3 is TGTGCCAGCAGCTTCGAGGCGAACACCGGGGAGCTGTTTTTT. Its protein product is CASSFEANTGELFF.

As to this clone: Other DNA sequences in the sample encode the same CDR3. The chain is built from TRBV30 and TRBJ2-5; D may match TRBD1 or TRBD2 (6 bases each). The CDR3 covers 13 residues. Germline CDR1 reads GTSNPN; CDR2 reads SVGIG (reference sequence). V dropped 5 bases and J dropped 2 bases, with 12 bases sitting between them. The CDR3 nucleotides are TGTGCCTGGGGGGGGCAGGGTCAAGAGACCCAGTACTTC. Its translation: CAWGGQGQETQYF. Combining the CDR3 with reference TRBV30 and TRBJ2-5 gives the whole variable domain SQTIHQWPATLVQPVGSPLSLECTVEGTSNPNLYWYRQAAGRGLQLLFYSVGIGQISSEVPQNLSASRPQDRQFILSSKKLLLSDSGFYLCAWGGQGQETQYFGPGTRLLVL.

This sequence joins TRBV7-9 and TRBJ2-1; possible D gene TRBD1, 5 bases. Deletions cut 1 base from V and 4 bases from J, with 11 bases between. This CDR3 has 15 residues. CDR1 is SEHNR and CDR2 is FQNEAQ in the germline V gene (reference sequence). DNA for the CDR3: TGTGCCAGCAGCTTAGGCAGGGCCTGGTACAATGAGCAGTTCTTC. This translates into CASSLGRAWYNEQFF.

The DNA for the CDR3 is TGTGCCAGTAGCCCCATTGCAGGGCCCTACGAGCAGTACTTC. Amino acid sequence: CASSPIAGPYEQYF. The chain carries TRBV19 and TRBJ2-7; TRBD1 might be the D (5 bases). V lost 6 bases and J lost 2, with 14 bases in between. The V gene's germline CDR1 is LNHDA and CDR2 SQIVND (reference sequence). This CDR3 spans 14 amino acids.

The V and J genes are TRBV4-2 and TRBJ2-7; 10 positions agree with TRBD2. CDR1 and CDR2 (germline): LGHNA, YNFKEQ. Trimming at V came to 5 bases and at J to 7 bases, leaving 11 bases not matched to a gene. The CDR3 length is 15 residues. DNA of the CDR3: TGTGCCAGCAGCTTGAGGCTAGCGGGAGCTGGTGAGCAGTACTTC. As protein: CASSLRLAGAGEQYF.

The chain links TRBV27 to TRBJ2-2, with 12 bases fitting TRBD2. Germline CDR1 is MNHEY and CDR2 is SMNVEV (reference sequence). V shed 6 bases, J shed 4 bases, and the junction held 6 bases outside the gene matches. The CDR3 contains 16 residues. CDR3 coding DNA: TGTGCCAGCAGGGCTAGCGGGAGGGGGGTCACCGGGGAGCTGTTTTTT. It encodes CASRASGRGVTGELFF.

The J gene is TRBJ2-3, the V gene TRBV4-1; the D gene is possibly TRBD1 (5 bases). V was pared by 4 bases and J by 1 base, with 12 bases between. The CDR3 runs to 15 residues. The germline gives CDR1 MGHRA, CDR2 YSYEKL. The CDR3 here is CASSRPGWGTDTQYF. Here the CDR3 DNA reads TGCGCCAGCAGCCGCCCAGGGTGGGGCACAGATACGCAGTATTTT.

The chain links TRBV19 to TRBJ2-5; the D gene is possibly TRBD2 (5 bases). Germline V lookup: CDR1 LNHDA, CDR2 SQIVND (reference sequence). The CDR3 extends over 14 amino acids. With 0 bases removed from V and 5 bases from J, the gap between germline ends came to 10 bases. The CDR3 sequence is CASSIEGAGETQYF. DNA for the CDR3: TGTGCCAGTAGTATAGAGGGAGCAGGCGAGACCCAGTACTTC.

The chain employs TRBV7-9 and TRBJ1-1, with D tentatively TRBD1 (6 bases). This CDR3 region has 15 residues. Germline-derived CDR1 and CDR2 are SEHNR and FQNEAQ (reference sequence). V dropped 7 bases and J dropped 3 bases, with 18 bases sitting between them. DNA of the CDR3: TGTGCCAGCACCCGATATACAGGGAGGTACACTGAAGCTTTCTTT. This codes for CASTRYTGRYTEAFF.